This TCR beta chain is drawn from a study of identifying expanded T cells in peripheral blood. Points from the study as a whole: Roughly two-week clone count variance significantly increased as total template count grew. Differentially abundant clones: 0.95 to 1.5 between replicates, just under 17 at about 13 days, less than 25 at four.

This table comes from immunoSEQ multiplex PCR, and its TCRdb copy is limited to in-frame clones, with some not included. The sample yields roughly 100,000 clones, roughly 88% seen once. During the collection period, no donor immune events like infections were recorded. Of note for this clone: Its antigen is not identified.

The receptor was isolated from a person between 18 and 75 years old in good health. Sample: blood.

The CDR3 region is CASSPGTEETQYF. The CDR3 DNA is TGTGCCAGCAGCCCCGGGACCGAAGAGACCCAGTACTTC. The chain employs TRBV6-5 and TRBJ2-5; D tentatively reads TRBD1 or TRBD2 (5 bases each). Trimming left V 6 bases short and J 3 bases short, with 11 bases between. The CDR3 extends over 13 amino acids. The germline V gene encodes CDR1 MNHEY and CDR2 SVGAGI.